The clone carrying this T cell receptor (beta chain) was counted at least ten times. No antigen is known for it. The data derive from a study of breast tumors, draining lymph nodes, adjacent tissues. Study results and limitations: Tumor T cell lymph node origin was a supported hypothesis, not proven.

TCRdb redid the calling of the multiplex PCR reads with MiXCR, one entry per CDR3 protein. The data show about 100,000 distinct CDR3 sequences, approximately 22% seen once. The V gene's germline CDR1 is MNHEY and CDR2 SVGAGI. V shed 4 bases and J 4 bases; nucleotides not matched to a gene: 1. The CDR3 sequence is 13 residues long. Axillary draining lymph nodes of breast cancer patients supplied the node samples. The chain recombines TRBV6-5 with TRBJ2-7; 10 bases are a match to TRBD1. Sequences were obtained from axillary lymph node tissue. The source of this sequence is a female donor with breast cancer. Some clones in this sample may be carry-over from other donors' samples. The CDR3 region is CASSSDRGYEQYF. Written as DNA, the CDR3 is TGTGCCAGCAGTTCGGACAGGGGGTACGAGCAGTACTTC.